This TCR beta chain was obtained from a study of response to subunit inactivated influenza vaccine. General observations from the study: That few new T cells are recruited by each seasonal influenza vaccination was the authors' suggestion.

TCRdb reprocessed the RT-PCR reads with MiXCR, giving one entry per CDR3 protein. This table holds roughly 570,000 distinct CDR3 sequences, roughly 13% found once. The CDR3 consists of 15 residues. V lost 7 bases and J 4 bases, leaving 19 bases between the germline ends. The germline V gene encodes CDR1 MNHEY and CDR2 SVGEGT. This clonotype came up a few times. Its antigen is currently unknown. The material sequenced was PBMCs from blood, taken around seven weeks after vaccination. The genes are TRBV6-2 or TRBV6-3 and TRBJ1-1; D not certain. The source of this sequence is a man in his fifties or sixties who received an inactivated influenza vaccine. In DNA form, the CDR3 reads TGTGCCAGCAATGCCTGGACGGACGTTCCCACTGAAGCTTTCTTT. This encodes CASNAWTDVPTEAFF.